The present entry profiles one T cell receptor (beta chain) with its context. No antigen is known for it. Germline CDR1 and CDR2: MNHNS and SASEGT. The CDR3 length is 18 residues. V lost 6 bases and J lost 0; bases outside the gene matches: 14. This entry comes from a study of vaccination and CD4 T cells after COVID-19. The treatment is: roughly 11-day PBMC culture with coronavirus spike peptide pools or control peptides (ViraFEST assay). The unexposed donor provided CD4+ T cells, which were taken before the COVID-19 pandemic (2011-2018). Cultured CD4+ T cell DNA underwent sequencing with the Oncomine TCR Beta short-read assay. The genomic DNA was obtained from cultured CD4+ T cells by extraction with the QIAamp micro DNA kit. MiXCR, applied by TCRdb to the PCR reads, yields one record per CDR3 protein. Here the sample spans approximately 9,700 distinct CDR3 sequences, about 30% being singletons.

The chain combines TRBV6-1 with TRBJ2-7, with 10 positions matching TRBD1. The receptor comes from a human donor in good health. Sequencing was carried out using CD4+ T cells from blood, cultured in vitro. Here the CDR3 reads CASSPRLGQGGSSYEQYF. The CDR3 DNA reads TGTGCCAGCAGCCCAAGGCTTGGACAGGGGGGAAGCTCCTACGAGCAGTACTTC.